This is a list of T cell receptor beta chains from one sample in a study of blood T cells in healthy people across ages. TCRdb ran MiXCR on the 5' RACE reads and lists one entry per CDR3 protein. This sample has some 760,000 distinct CDR3 sequences, with approximately 25% found just once. These data were also filed under a second study, of T cells of mothers and their children.

The sequenced sample consisted of blood. All receptors derive from a boy between 10 and 17 years old in good health. Each CDR3 is given with its conserved first and last residue. The D gene is left open where the match is weak. Some rows have no size entry. The others give once, few or many, or a class for an expanded clone.

J	V	size	D	DNA	CDR3
TRBJ2-5	TRBV12-5	-	-	TGTGCTAGTGGTCCCCCCCAGGCAAATCAAGAGACCCAGTACTTC	CASGPPQANQETQYF
TRBJ2-4	TRBV12-3/TRBV12-4	-	-	TGTGCCAGCAGTTTATCTCTCAGGGTCCTAGCCAAAAACATTCAGTACTTC	CASSLSLRVLAKNIQYF
TRBJ2-5	TRBV21-1	-	-	TGTGCCAGCAGCAAAGCAGCTAGCCGCGAGACCCAGTACTTC	CASSKAASRETQYF
TRBJ1-6	TRBV4-3	-	TRBD1	TGCGCCAGCAGCCAAGGTGGGACAGGGGACGATTCACCCCTCCACTTT	CASSQGGTGDDSPLHF
TRBJ2-3	TRBV6-6	-	TRBD2	TGTGCCAGCAGCGGGACTAGCGGCTTCACAGATACGCAGTATTTT	CASSGTSGFTDTQYF
TRBJ2-3	TRBV7-2	-	-	TGTGCCAGCAGCTTAGGAGCGCTACAACTTAATACGCAGTATTTT	CASSLGALQLNTQYF
TRBJ2-7	TRBV12-3/TRBV12-4	-	-	TGTGCCAGCAGATACGGGACAGAGCAGTACTTC	CASRYGTEQYF
TRBJ2-7	TRBV7-9	few	-	TGTGCCAGCAGTTCGGCTACTGTAGGACCGAAGGGCGAGCAGTACTTC	CASSSATVGPKGEQYF
TRBJ1-5	TRBV20-1	-	-	TGCAGTGCCCAAGTCGGGCTCCAGCCCCAGCATTTT	CSAQVGLQPQHF
TRBJ2-2	TRBV3-1	-	-	TGTGCCAGCAGCCAAGATACCCTGGCCACCGGGGAGCTGTTTTTT	CASSQDTLATGELFF
TRBJ2-2	TRBV7-9	-	-	TGTGCCAGCAGTTCGCGATGGGGCACCGGGGAGCTGTTTTTT	CASSSRWGTGELFF
TRBJ2-1	TRBV5-5	few	-	TGTGCCAGTTTTAGGGGATACTACAATGAGCAGTTCTTC	CASFRGYYNEQFF
TRBJ1-2	TRBV7-2	few	-	TGTGCCAGCAGCTTAGGAGGGCCCAGGGAGGGCTATGGCTACACCTTC	CASSLGGPREGYGYTF
TRBJ2-1	TRBV27	-	-	TGTGCCAGCAGTTTTCTCGGCACAAGCTCCTACAATGAGCAGTTCTTC	CASSFLGTSSYNEQFF
TRBJ2-5	TRBV3-1	-	-	TGTGCCAGCAGCCAGGACAGCAATGGGGACACCCAGTACTTC	CASSQDSNGDTQYF
TRBJ2-5	TRBV6-5	many	-	TGTGCCAGCAGTTACTCGGGAGAGACCCAGTACTTC	CASSYSGETQYF
TRBJ1-2	TRBV7-2	-	TRBD1	TGTGCCAGCAGCTTAGTAGGACAGGGGTATGGCTACACCTTC	CASSLVGQGYGYTF
TRBJ2-5	TRBV4-2	few	TRBD2	TGTGCCAGCAGCCTCGGAAGGAGCCTAGCGGGGGGGTTAGACCAAGAGACCCAGTACTTC	CASSLGRSLAGGLDQETQYF
TRBJ1-1	TRBV12-3/TRBV12-4	few	-	TGTGCCAGCAGTTTTGGGGCGGCGAACACTGAAGCTTTCTTT	CASSFGAANTEAFF
TRBJ1-2	TRBV12-3/TRBV12-4	-	-	TGTGCCAGCAGTTTCGCACAGGCGAGGAGCTACACCTTC	CASSFAQARSYTF
TRBJ1-2	TRBV20-1	-	-	TGCAGTGCTAGAACTGCGGAGGCGGGCTACACCTTC	CSARTAEAGYTF
TRBJ2-7	TRBV3-1	few	-	TGTGCCAGCAGCCAACAGGTAAACCACGAGCAGTACTTC	CASSQQVNHEQYF
TRBJ2-5	TRBV28	many	-	TGTGCCAGCAGTCATCGGGGGGCCCCGCAAGAGACCCAGTACTTC	CASSHRGAPQETQYF
TRBJ1-2	TRBV5-6	few	TRBD1	TGTGCCAGCAGCTGGGGACAGGGGGCTAAATATGGCTACACCTTC	CASSWGQGAKYGYTF
TRBJ1-4	TRBV20-1	-	TRBD1	TGCAGTGCTACGGACAGGGCCTTTGATGAAAAACTGTTTTTT	CSATDRAFDEKLFF
TRBJ2-1	TRBV6-5	few	TRBD2	TGTGCCAGCAGTTACCTCCTAGCGGGGGGCCTCCAAGGGCCCTACAATGAGCAGTTCTTC	CASSYLLAGGLQGPYNEQFF
TRBJ2-6	TRBV12-3/TRBV12-4	-	-	TGTGCCAGCAGTGAACTGGTCCCTAACTCTGGGGCCAACGTCCTGACTTTC	CASSELVPNSGANVLTF
TRBJ1-6	TRBV14	few	-	TGTGCCAGCAGCCCAAACCCTAATTCACCCCTCCACTTT	CASSPNPNSPLHF
TRBJ2-7	TRBV7-2	-	-	TGTGCCAGCAGCTTAGGTCTAGCACACCACTACGAGCAGTACTTC	CASSLGLAHHYEQYF
TRBJ2-5	TRBV6-5	-	TRBD2	TGTGCCAGCAGTTACAGCGCAGCGGGACTACAAGAGACCCAGTACTTC	CASSYSAAGLQETQYF
TRBJ2-7	TRBV20-1	few	-	TGCAGTGTCGCAGAGGGACCTAAGTCTGGGGAGCAGTACTTC	CSVAEGPKSGEQYF
TRBJ2-1	TRBV28	-	TRBD1	TGTGCCAGCAGCCAAGGACAGGGGAGGGGTGAGCAGTTCTTC	CASSQGQGRGEQFF
TRBJ1-1	TRBV6-5	many	TRBD1	TGTGCCAGCAGCCGCAAGAGGACAGGTCTGAACACTGAAGCTTTCTTT	CASSRKRTGLNTEAFF
TRBJ2-1	TRBV29-1	-	TRBD1	TGCAGCTTTAGGACAGGGTCCTACAATGAGCAGTTCTTC	CSFRTGSYNEQFF
TRBJ2-5	TRBV7-9	few	-	TGTGCCAGCAGATCCTGGAGCCAAGAGACCCAGTACTTC	CASRSWSQETQYF
TRBJ2-3	TRBV6-1	-	-	TGTGCCAGCAGTGACGGTGTAGGGATCACAGATACGCAGTATTTT	CASSDGVGITDTQYF